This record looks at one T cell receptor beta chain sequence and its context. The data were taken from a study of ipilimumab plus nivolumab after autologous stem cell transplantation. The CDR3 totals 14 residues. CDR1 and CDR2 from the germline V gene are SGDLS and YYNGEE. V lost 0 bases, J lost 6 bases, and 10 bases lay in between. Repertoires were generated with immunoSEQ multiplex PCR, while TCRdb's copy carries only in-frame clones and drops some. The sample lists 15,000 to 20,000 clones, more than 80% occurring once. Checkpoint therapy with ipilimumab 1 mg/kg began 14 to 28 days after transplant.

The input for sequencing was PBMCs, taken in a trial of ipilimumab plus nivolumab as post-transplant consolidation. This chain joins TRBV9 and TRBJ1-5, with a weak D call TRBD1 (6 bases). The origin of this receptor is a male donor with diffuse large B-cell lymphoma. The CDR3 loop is CASSVGGGGQPQHF. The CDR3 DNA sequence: TGTGCCAGCAGCGTAGGAGGGGGAGGTCAGCCCCAGCATTTT. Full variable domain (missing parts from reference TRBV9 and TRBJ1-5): DSGVTQTPKHLITATGQRVTLRCSPRSGDLSVYWYQQSLDQGLQFLIQYYNGEERAKGNILERFSAQQFPDLHSELNLSSLELGDSALYFCASSVGGGGQPQHFGDGTRLSIL.